The entry that follows covers one T cell receptor (beta chain) sequence. The authors ran a second PCR of roughly 7 to 11 cycles using a sample-barcoded 5' primer and a J-beta primer mix. TCRdb reanalysed the 5' RACE reads using MiXCR and keeps one entry per CDR3 protein. The top ten clones hold about 38% of a sample with approximately 800,000 distinct CDR3 sequences, 53% of them seen once. This CDR3 contains 14 residues. The germline V gene has CDR1 SGHRS and CDR2 YFSETQ. Trimming removed 9 bases at V and 0 bases at J, with 12 bases between. This sample stems from a study of blood T cells in healthy people across ages. Isolation of PBMCs gave at least 7 million cells per sample.

Sequencing was done on a sample of blood. The TCR was taken from an elderly man in good health. J is TRBJ2-2 and V is TRBV5-1, with D possibly TRBD1 on 5 matching bases. The CDR3 protein is CATSQGSNTGELFF. Here the CDR3 DNA reads TGCGCCACCTCGCAGGGATCGAACACCGGGGAGCTGTTTTTT.